The clone carrying this T cell receptor (beta chain) appeared many times. Its antigen remains unknown. This entry is derived from a study of CD8 T cells in ankylosing spondylitis. TCRdb re-called the 5' RACE reads through MiXCR, storing one row per CDR3 protein. The sample lists approximately 340,000 distinct CDR3 sequences, roughly 14% occurring once. Overall study findings and caveats: Matched ankylosing spondylitis synovial fluid reportedly contained a significantly enriched population of disease-linked clones.

There are 13 residues in the CDR3. Germline assignment: CDR1 WSHSY and CDR2 SAAADI. V gave up 5 bases and J gave up 9 bases, with 15 bases separating them. The sequenced sample was blood, either unsorted or a sorted T cell fraction (not recorded which). This chain links TRBV10-2 with TRBJ2-3; D may match TRBD1 or TRBD2 (5 bases each). The TCR was taken from a male donor with ankylosing spondylitis or in good health (not recorded which). CDR3 nucleotide sequence: TGCGCCAGCAGTCCCAGGGCCGGGGACACGCAGTATTTT. It yields the protein CASSPRAGDTQYF.